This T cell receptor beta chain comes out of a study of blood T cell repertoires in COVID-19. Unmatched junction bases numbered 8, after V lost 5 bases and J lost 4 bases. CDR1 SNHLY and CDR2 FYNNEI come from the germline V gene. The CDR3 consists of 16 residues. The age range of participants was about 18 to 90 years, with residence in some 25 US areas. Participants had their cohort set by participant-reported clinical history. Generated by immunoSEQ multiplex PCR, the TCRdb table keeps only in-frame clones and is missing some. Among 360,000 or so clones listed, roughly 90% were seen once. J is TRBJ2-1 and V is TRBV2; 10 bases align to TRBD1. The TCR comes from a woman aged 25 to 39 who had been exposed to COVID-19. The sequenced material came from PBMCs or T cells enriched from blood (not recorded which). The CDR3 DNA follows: TGTGCCAGCAGTCGCCCCGGGGGACAGGGGTACAATGAGCAGTTCTTC. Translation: CASSRPGGQGYNEQFF.